These 20 T cell receptor beta chains originate from one sample sequenced in a study of OX40 agonist ivuxolimab in advanced cancers. Sequencing was performed with immunoSEQ multiplex PCR; in TCRdb, only in-frame clones are kept and a portion is missing. The table records 53,000 or so clones, about 89% of them present only once. The material was CD4+ or CD8+ T cells sorted from blood, obtained in a trial of the OX40 agonist ivuxolimab. The receptors here all came from an adult with an advanced solid tumor such as melanoma, head and neck, liver or kidney cancer.

The rearrangement joins TRBV7-8 to TRBJ2-1; D unclear. The CDR3 consists of 13 residues. Trimming cost V 3 bases and J 6 bases, with 9 bases left between them. Germline CDR1 reads SGHVS; CDR2 reads FQNEAQ. The DNA for the CDR3 is TGTGCCAGCAGCTTTGCTAGAGGCAATGAGCAGTTCTTC. Residues: CASSFARGNEQFF.

The rearrangement links TRBV5-1 to TRBJ1-5; unclear D gene. Per the germline V gene, CDR1 is SGHRS and CDR2 is YFSETQ. Trimming removed 4 bases from V and 4 bases from J, with 12 bases in between. The CDR3 contains 14 residues. The CDR3 region is CASSLNGLNQPQHF. The CDR3 coding sequence is TGCGCCAGCAGCCTGAACGGGTTAAATCAGCCCCAGCATTTT.

This chain connects TRBV10-3 to TRBJ2-2; possibly TRBD1 for D (5 bases). The CDR3 runs 16 residues. The ends were cut back, 6 bases at V and 5 bases at J, with 19 bases in the middle. CDR1 ENHRY and CDR2 SYGVKD come from the germline V gene. CDR3 residues: CAIRSWQGEVTGELFF. For the CDR3, the DNA is TGTGCCATCAGATCTTGGCAGGGCGAGGTTACCGGGGAGCTGTTTTTT.

This rearrangement joins TRBV5-4 to TRBJ2-1, with 14 bases fitting TRBD2. V dropped 4 bases and J dropped 8; count of bases not matched to a gene: 2. This CDR3 is built from 14 residues. Per the germline V gene, CDR1 is SGHNT and CDR2 is YYREEE (reference sequence). In DNA form, the CDR3 reads TGTGCCAGCAGCCAGGGACTAGCGGGAGATGAGCAGTTCTTC. This translates into CASSQGLAGDEQFF. The variable domain in full, completed from reference TRBV5-4 and TRBJ2-1, reads ETGVTQSPTHLIKTRGQQVTLRCSSQSGHNTVSWYQQALGQGPQFIFQYYREEENGRGNFPPRFSGLQFPNYSSELNVNALELDDSALYLCASSQGLAGDEQFFGPGTRLTVL.

This chain connects TRBV9 to TRBJ2-3; 12 bases are a match to TRBD2. Germline V gene sequence: CDR1 SGDLS, CDR2 YYNGEE. The J segment lost 2 bases and the V segment lost 1 base, leaving 5 bases of the junction unmatched. The CDR3 is 17 amino acids. The CDR3 DNA follows: TGTGCCAGCAGCGTAACGACTAGCGGGAGCGTCACAGATACGCAGTATTTT. As protein: CASSVTTSGSVTDTQYF.

The V gene is TRBV7-2, the J gene TRBJ2-5; unclear D gene. This CDR3 is 14 amino acids long. With 5 bases removed from V and 5 bases from J, the gap between germline ends came to 15 bases. Germline values: CDR1 SGHTA, CDR2 FQGNSA. CDR3 sequence: CASSPLAGWETQYF. CDR3 DNA: TGTGCCAGCAGCCCCCTTGCTGGATGGGAGACCCAGTACTTC.

The V gene is TRBV15, the J gene TRBJ1-6; D unclear. Per the germline V gene, CDR1 is LNHNV and CDR2 is YYDKDF (reference sequence). This CDR3 contains 16 residues. V shed 0 bases and J shed 10 bases, with 16 bases lying between them. CDR3 region: CATSRDFPYSGSPLHF. The CDR3, as DNA: TGTGCCACCAGCAGAGATTTCCCGTACTCTGGGTCACCCCTCCACTTT.

The chain recombines TRBV15 with TRBJ2-3; no clear D gene. The germline V gene has CDR1 LNHNV and CDR2 YYDKDF (reference sequence). Trimming removed 8 bases from V and 2 bases from J, with 14 bases in between. CDR3 length: 14 amino acids. The CDR3 DNA reads as TGTGCCACCGGTACCAAGGACCTCACAGATACGCAGTATTTT. Its translation: CATGTKDLTDTQYF.

V and J are TRBV19 and TRBJ2-3, with a possible D match to TRBD2 (5 bases). V was pared by 3 bases and J by 2 bases, with 15 bases between. This CDR3 region has 16 residues. Germline CDR1 LNHDA, CDR2 SQIVND (reference sequence). The DNA for the CDR3 is TGTGCCAGTAGTATTACTTCCTCGGGGATCACAGATACGCAGTATTTT. Protein: CASSITSSGITDTQYF.

The chain recombines TRBV30 with TRBJ1-6, with 8 bases matching TRBD1. CDR1 is GTSNPN and CDR2 is SVGIG in the germline V gene (reference sequence). V gave up 0 bases and J gave up 7 bases; unmatched junction bases: 14. The CDR3 spans 18 residues. CDR3 bases: TGTGCCTGGAGTGTATCGACCGCCAGGGGGCAAGGAAATTCACCCCTCCACTTT. Protein product: CAWSVSTARGQGNSPLHF. The full variable domain, in which reference TRBV30 and TRBJ1-6 provide the parts outside the CDR3, is SQTIHQWPATLVQPVGSPLSLECTVEGTSNPNLYWYRQAAGRGLQLLFYSVGIGQISSEVPQNLSASRPQDRQFILSSKKLLLSDSGFYLCAWSVSTARGQGNSPLHFGNGTRLTVT.

The chain has TRBV19 and TRBJ1-6; tentatively, D is TRBD1 (5 bases). Trimming stripped 3 bases from V and 7 bases from J, with 16 bases between. CDR1 is LNHDA and CDR2 is SQIVND in the germline V gene (reference sequence). The CDR3 loop spans 16 amino acids. This CDR3 is CASSIYGASRNSPLHF. The DNA for the CDR3 is TGTGCCAGTAGTATTTATGGGGCGTCTCGGAATTCACCCCTCCACTTT. Variable domain in full (rest from reference TRBV19 and TRBJ1-6): DGGITQSPKYLFRKEGQNVTLSCEQNLNHDAMYWYRQDPGQGLRLIYYSQIVNDFQKGDIAEGYSVSREKKESFPLTVTSAQKNPTAFYLCASSIYGASRNSPLHFGNGTRLTVT.

The chain recombines TRBV19 with TRBJ2-5; the match to TRBD2 covers 14 bases. This CDR3 is built from 16 residues. The germline V gene encodes CDR1 LNHDA and CDR2 SQIVND (reference sequence). V lost 5 bases and J lost 6; bases outside the gene matches: 8. The CDR3 here is CASSVGTSGSVKTQYF. The CDR3 DNA reads TGTGCCAGTAGTGTTGGGACTAGCGGGAGCGTCAAGACCCAGTACTTC.

This clone was found once. J is TRBJ2-7 and V is TRBV28; the match to TRBD1 covers 9 bases. J gave up 5 bases and V 6 bases, and 2 bases lay outside the gene matches. Looked up from germline, CDR1 is MDHEN and CDR2 is SYDVKM. This CDR3 has 12 amino acids. For the CDR3, the DNA is TGTGCCAGCAGCGGGACAGGGAACGAGCAGTACTTC. The encoded protein is CASSGTGNEQYF.

The chain carries TRBV5-1 and TRBJ2-1; 13 nucleotides agree with TRBD2. V was pared by 5 bases and J by 4 bases, with 15 bases of the junction left unmatched. This CDR3 contains 19 residues. The germline CDR1 and CDR2 sequences are SGHRS and YFSETQ. CDR3 DNA sequence: TGCGCCAGCAGTTATGGACTAGCGGGAGCAGAATCCCCTTACAATGAGCAGTTCTTC. Its protein product is CASSYGLAGAESPYNEQFF.

The gene calls are TRBV19 and TRBJ1-1, with 8 bases identical to TRBD1. CDR1 LNHDA and CDR2 SQIVND come from the germline V gene (reference sequence). This CDR3 is 14 amino acids long. V lost 4 bases and J lost 5; bases outside the gene matches: 6. CDR3 in amino acids: CASSTGQGWTEAFF. The CDR3 DNA reads as TGTGCCAGTAGTACCGGACAGGGTTGGACTGAAGCTTTCTTT.

This chain joins TRBV15 and TRBJ1-4, with D unclear. The V end lost 2 bases, the J end lost 5 bases, and 6 bases lay between the germline ends. CDR1 LNHNV and CDR2 YYDKDF come from the germline V gene (reference sequence). This CDR3 has 13 amino acids. The CDR3 here is CATSRRQNEKLFF. In DNA form, the CDR3 reads TGTGCCACCAGCAGAAGGCAGAATGAAAAACTGTTTTTT.

The chain employs TRBV2 and TRBJ1-1, with 8 nucleotides matching TRBD1. Germline V CDR1 and CDR2: SNHLY, FYNNEI. There are 14 residues in the CDR3. Germline trimming cut 6 bases from V and 5 bases from J; bases unmatched to any gene: 8. CDR3 sequence reads: CASRGQGGWTEAFF. The CDR3 DNA reads TGTGCCAGCAGAGGACAGGGTGGGTGGACTGAAGCTTTCTTT.

The rearrangement uses TRBV6-1 and TRBJ2-7, with D perhaps matching TRBD1 (6 bases). Germline V gene lookup returns CDR1 MNHNS and CDR2 SASEGT. V lost 3 bases to trimming and J lost 4 bases, with 10 bases between them. The CDR3 totals 13 residues. The CDR3 reads CASSEPGEYEQYF. The CDR3, as DNA: TGTGCCAGCAGTGAGCCAGGGGAGTACGAGCAGTACTTC.

The chain joins TRBV27 to TRBJ1-2; D remains ambiguous. Germline assignment: CDR1 MNHEY and CDR2 SMNVEV (reference sequence). The CDR3 runs to 17 residues. Between the trimmed V and J ends, which lost 5 bases and 2 bases, there was a span of 21 bases. CDR3 DNA sequence: TGTGCCAGCAGTACCCGGGCCTTCCAACTAGGAAACTATGGCTACACCTTC. Protein sequence: CASSTRAFQLGNYGYTF.

V usage is TRBV15 and J usage is TRBJ2-1; D is unclear. Per the germline V gene, CDR1 is LNHNV and CDR2 is YYDKDF (reference sequence). The CDR3 totals 16 residues. Trimming stripped 3 bases from V and 3 bases from J, with 15 bases between. CDR3 DNA: TGTGCCACCAGCAGCCTGGACCCCAAAAACTACAATGAGCAGTTCTTC. Residues: CATSSLDPKNYNEQFF.